The following is a T cell receptor (beta chain) sequence with its context. What it binds is unknown. This specimen belongs to a study of blood T cells in healthy people across ages. The study, taken as a whole, reports: Fewer expanded clones and more diversity marked long-lived versus aged donors. Changes seen in expanded clonotypes were possibly confounded by donor CMV status left unknown.

Donor samples were obtained from healthy Caucasian individuals from Russia, aged 6 to 90. Extraction yielded at least 6 micrograms of total RNA per sample. Combining a sample-barcoded 5' primer with a J-beta primer mix, a second PCR ran for roughly 6 to 12 cycles. MiXCR was run by TCRdb on the 5' RACE reads, yielding one entry per CDR3 protein. The table includes roughly 720,000 distinct CDR3 sequences, about 53% detected once. CDR3 length: 17 amino acids. From germline, CDR1 is KGHDR and CDR2 SFDVKD. V lost 5 bases, J lost 9 bases, and 13 bases stayed unmatched. Sample: blood. The rearrangement joins TRBV24-1 to TRBJ2-1, with 12 positions matching TRBD2. This clonotype was sampled from a man older than 75 in good health. The CDR3 sequence: CATSAGFLAGGQVEQFF. CDR3 sequence (DNA): TGTGCCACCAGTGCGGGGTTTCTAGCGGGAGGGCAAGTTGAGCAGTTCTTC.